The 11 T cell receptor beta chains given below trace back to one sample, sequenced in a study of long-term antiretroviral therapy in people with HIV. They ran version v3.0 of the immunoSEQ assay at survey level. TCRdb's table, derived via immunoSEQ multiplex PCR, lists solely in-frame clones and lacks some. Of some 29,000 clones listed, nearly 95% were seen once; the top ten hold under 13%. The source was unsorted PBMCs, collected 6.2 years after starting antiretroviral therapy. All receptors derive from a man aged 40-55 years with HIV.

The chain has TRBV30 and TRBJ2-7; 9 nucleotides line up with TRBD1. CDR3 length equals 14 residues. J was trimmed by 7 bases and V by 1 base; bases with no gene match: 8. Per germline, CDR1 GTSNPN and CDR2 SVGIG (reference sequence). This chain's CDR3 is CAWSGGQGMREQYF. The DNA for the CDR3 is TGTGCCTGGAGTGGGGGACAGGGAATGCGGGAGCAGTACTTC.

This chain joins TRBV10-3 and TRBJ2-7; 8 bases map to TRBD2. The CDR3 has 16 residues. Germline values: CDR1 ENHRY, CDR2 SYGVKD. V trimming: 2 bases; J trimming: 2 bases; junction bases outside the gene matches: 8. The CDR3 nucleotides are TGTGCCATCAGTGAGCTTGCCAGGGGACTAGCCTACGAGCAGTACTTC. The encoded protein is CAISELARGLAYEQYF.

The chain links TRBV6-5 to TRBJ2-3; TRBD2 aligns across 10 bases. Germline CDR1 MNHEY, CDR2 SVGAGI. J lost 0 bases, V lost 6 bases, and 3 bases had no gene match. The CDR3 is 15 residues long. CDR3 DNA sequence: TGTGCCAGCAGCGGGACTAGCGTAAGCACAGATACGCAGTATTTT. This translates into CASSGTSVSTDTQYF.

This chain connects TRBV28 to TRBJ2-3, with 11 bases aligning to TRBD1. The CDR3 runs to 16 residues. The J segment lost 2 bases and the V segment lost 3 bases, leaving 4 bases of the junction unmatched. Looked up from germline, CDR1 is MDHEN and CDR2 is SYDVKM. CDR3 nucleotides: TGTGCCAGCAGTTTGGGGACAGGGGGTTCCACAGATACGCAGTATTTT. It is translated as CASSLGTGGSTDTQYF.

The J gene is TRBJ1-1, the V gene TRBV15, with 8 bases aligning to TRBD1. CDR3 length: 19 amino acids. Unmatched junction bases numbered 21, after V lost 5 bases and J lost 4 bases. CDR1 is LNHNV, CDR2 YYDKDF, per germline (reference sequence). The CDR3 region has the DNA TGTGCCACCAGCTTCCGAAGATTGCAGGGGGCACCTGGGGGCACTGAAGCTTTCTTT. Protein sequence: CATSFRRLQGAPGGTEAFF.

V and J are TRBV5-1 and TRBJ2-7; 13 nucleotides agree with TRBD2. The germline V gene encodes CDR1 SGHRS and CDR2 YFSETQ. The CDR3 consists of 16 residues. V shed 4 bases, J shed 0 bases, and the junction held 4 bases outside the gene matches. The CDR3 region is CASSRGLAGDSYEQYF. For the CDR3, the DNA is TGCGCCAGCAGCCGAGGACTAGCGGGGGACTCCTACGAGCAGTACTTC.

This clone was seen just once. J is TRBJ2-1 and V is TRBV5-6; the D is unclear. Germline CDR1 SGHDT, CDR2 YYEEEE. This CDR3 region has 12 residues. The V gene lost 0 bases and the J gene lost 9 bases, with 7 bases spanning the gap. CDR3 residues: CASSLDSTEQFF. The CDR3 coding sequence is TGTGCCAGCAGCTTGGACAGCACTGAGCAGTTCTTC.

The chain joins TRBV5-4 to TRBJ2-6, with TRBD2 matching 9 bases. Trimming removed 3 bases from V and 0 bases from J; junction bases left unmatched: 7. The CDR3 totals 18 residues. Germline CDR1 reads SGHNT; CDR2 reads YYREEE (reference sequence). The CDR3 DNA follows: TGTGCCAGCAGCTCCCCTTCTAGCGGGATCTCTGGGGCCAACGTCCTGACTTTC. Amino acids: CASSSPSSGISGANVLTF.

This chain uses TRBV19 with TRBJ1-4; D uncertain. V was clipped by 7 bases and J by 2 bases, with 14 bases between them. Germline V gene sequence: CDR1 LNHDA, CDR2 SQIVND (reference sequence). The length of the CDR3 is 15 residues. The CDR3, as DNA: TGTGCCAGTACACAGAGTACAGCGACTAATGAAAAACTGTTTTTT. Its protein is CASTQSTATNEKLFF. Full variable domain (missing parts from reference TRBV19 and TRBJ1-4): DGGITQSPKYLFRKEGQNVTLSCEQNLNHDAMYWYRQDPGQGLRLIYYSQIVNDFQKGDIAEGYSVSREKKESFPLTVTSAQKNPTAFYLCASTQSTATNEKLFFGSGTQLSVL.

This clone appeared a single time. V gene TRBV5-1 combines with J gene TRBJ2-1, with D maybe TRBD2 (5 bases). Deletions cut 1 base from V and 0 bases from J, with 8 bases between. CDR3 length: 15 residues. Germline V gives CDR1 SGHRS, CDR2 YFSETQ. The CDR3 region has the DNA TGCGCCAGCAGCTTGACTAGGAGCTCCTACAATGAGCAGTTCTTC. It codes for CASSLTRSSYNEQFF.

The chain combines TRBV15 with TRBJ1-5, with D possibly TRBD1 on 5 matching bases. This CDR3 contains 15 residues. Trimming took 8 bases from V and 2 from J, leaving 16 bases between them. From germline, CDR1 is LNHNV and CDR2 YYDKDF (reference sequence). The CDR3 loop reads CATRMGRDGNQPQHF. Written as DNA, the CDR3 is TGTGCCACCCGGATGGGCAGGGATGGCAATCAGCCCCAGCATTTT.